This TCR beta chain was obtained from a study of CD8+ T cells in alopecia areata (dated by TCRdb to 2016 to 2019). With regard to the full study: The study used high-throughput TCRbeta sequencing to examine T cell clonal expansion in alopecia areata, in both the C3H/HeJ mouse model and human patients. Human TCRbeta sequencing covered scalp tissue and sorted CD4+ and CD8+ peripheral blood T cells from patchy and totalis/universalis alopecia areata patients and healthy controls. Clonality in the scalp was compared among normal scalp (n=4), patchy alopecia areata scalp (n=8), and alopecia totalis/universalis scalp (n=8). RNA was obtained with the PAXgene miRNA kit for fixed scalp, the miRNeasy kit for PBMCs, and the RNeasy kit for mouse skin. TCRbeta CDR3 regions were amplified by immunoSEQ multiplex PCR with 35 Vbeta forward and 13 Jbeta reverse primers.

The study at large found these results: Higher clonality and more expanded CD8+ clones were observed in lesional scalp than in normal scalp, particularly in alopecia totalis/universalis, a finding suggestive of antigenic drive. Scalp TCR repertoire analysis is complicated because resident alphabeta T cells in normal human skin are also sequenced, whereas mouse skin is dominated by gammadelta T cells. Shared TCR sequences between patients were less evident than in mice, which may be partly attributable to HLA diversity in the patient population.

Receptor amplification or capture employed the immunoSEQ multiplex PCR assay. RNA was extracted from all samples and reverse transcribed into cDNA, which served as template for TCR sequencing. First-strand cDNA was synthesized with SuperScript III using a 2:1 mix of oligo-dT and random hexamers. A synthetic immune receptor repertoire was used to gauge amplification bias, and whatever bias remained was removed computationally. The original methods were these. Raw reads were preprocessed to remove errors, and CDR3 was defined according to IMGT conventions as the region from the conserved cysteine to phenylalanine. To get clonality, Shannon entropy was normalized by log2 of the number of productive unique TCRs and the result was subtracted from 1. Scalp TCRbeta sequences were cross-referenced with sorted blood CD4 and CD8 repertoires so that the CD4 or CD8 identity of scalp clones could be inferred. In TCRdb, the immuneACCESS table is reduced to in-frame sequences with V and J assigned. These tables do not hold every clone; where another copy was compared, an unresolved V gene accounts for under half, and the others remain unexplained. The DNA gave D and trimming, while V, J and clone size come from that table. For this sample the table gives some 82,000 clones, of which roughly 51% were detected only once. The ten largest clones take up roughly 5.6% of the sample.

In the case of this clone: The specificity of this receptor is unknown. The record has no base qualities; no much larger clone is one base away.

V and J lose 4 bases and 6 bases, and a span of 18 bases separates them. There are 15 amino acids in the CDR3, from cysteine to phenylalanine inclusive. The retained sequence is limited to the CDR3, 45 bases, with the frame set at the first base. The germline V gene provides CDR1 SGHVS and CDR2 FQNEAQ. From alopecia areata patients, peripheral blood was collected along with lesional scalp punch biopsies. PBMCs were isolated by density centrifugation and stained for CD3, CD4 and CD8, after which CD4+ and CD8+ T cells were sorted on a FACSAria. The untreated alopecia areata patients were recruited through a multicenter biomarker study. In roughly five patients from the biomarker study, the blood CD8+ T cells went through an additional sort into NKG2D-low and NKG2D-high fractions.

Specimen: NKG2D-high CD8+ T cells sorted from blood. The cell subset or site label of this sample denotes: sorted CD8+ NKG2D-high blood T cells. The chain couples TRBV7-8 to TRBJ1-2; perhaps TRBD1 is the D gene, with 5 bases matching. The origin of this receptor is a human donor with alopecia areata. The CDR3: CASSSGEARVHGYTF. Here is the DNA: TGTGCCAGCAGCTCGGGGGAGGCACGTGTCCATGGCTACACCTTC.